The next 27 T cell receptor beta chains were all read from a single sample in a study of identifying expanded T cells in peripheral blood. The repertoire was sequenced with immunoSEQ multiplex PCR; TCRdb's copy has only in-frame clones and lacks some. This table has about 81,000 clones, 84% appearing once. The specimen was blood. Receptors were obtained from a person aged 18-70 years in good health.

CDR3 amino acids: CASSLGQGLSSYEQYF. In DNA, the CDR3 is TGTGCCAGCAGCCTTGGTCAGGGCTTAAGCTCCTACGAGCAGTACTTC. This chain connects TRBV7-6 to TRBJ2-7, with D tentatively TRBD1 (5 bases). V lost 5 bases and J lost 0, with 17 bases in between. CDR3 length: 16 residues. Germline CDR1 SGHVS, CDR2 FNYEAQ. Variable domain in full (rest from reference TRBV7-6 and TRBJ2-7): GAGVSQSPRYKVTKRGQDVALRCDPISGHVSLYWYRQALGQGPEFLTYFNYEAQQDKSGLPNDRFSAERPEGSISTLTIQRTEQRDSAMYRCASSLGQGLSSYEQYFGPGTRLTVT.

V usage is TRBV4-3 and J usage is TRBJ1-5; a weak D match, TRBD1 (5 bases). CDR3 size: 13 residues. The germline CDR1 and CDR2 sequences are LGHNA and YSLEER. Trimming pared 0 bases from V and 6 bases from J, leaving 6 bases between. The DNA of the CDR3 is TGCGCCAGCAGCCAAGAAAGGGGTCAGCCCCAGCATTTT. Its translation is CASSQERGQPQHF.

The chain joins TRBV28 to TRBJ2-1; D is possibly TRBD1 (5 bases). CDR1 is MDHEN, CDR2 SYDVKM, per germline. V lost 1 base and J lost 2, with 9 bases in between. The CDR3 is made up of 15 amino acids. CDR3 protein: CASSLYRGPYNEQFF. In DNA, the CDR3 is TGTGCCAGCAGTTTATATAGGGGCCCCTACAATGAGCAGTTCTTC.

The chain recombines TRBV5-1 with TRBJ2-1, with 7 nucleotides matching TRBD2. From germline, CDR1 is SGHRS and CDR2 YFSETQ. This CDR3 comprises 15 residues. V was clipped by 1 base and J by 5 bases; unmatched bases: 6. DNA of the CDR3: TGCGCCAGCAGCTTGCAGACCGGGACTAACAATGAGCAGTTCTTC. It specifies CASSLQTGTNNEQFF.

J is TRBJ1-1 and V is TRBV30, with D maybe TRBD1 (5 bases). CDR1 is GTSNPN and CDR2 is SVGIG in the germline V gene (reference sequence). V was clipped by 0 bases and J by 4 bases, with 9 bases between them. The CDR3 contains 13 residues. This CDR3 is CAWSVSGGTEAFF. CDR3 bases: TGTGCCTGGAGTGTTTCTGGGGGCACTGAAGCTTTCTTT.

The chain joins TRBV7-9 to TRBJ2-7, with D unclear. From germline, CDR1 is SEHNR and CDR2 FQNEAQ (reference sequence). The CDR3 covers 14 residues. Trimming cost V 1 base and J 3 bases, with 10 bases left between them. The CDR3 DNA reads as TGTGCCAGCAGCTTAGGTACGGGCAACTACGAGCAGTACTTC. Translating it yields CASSLGTGNYEQYF.

The gene calls are TRBV4-2 and TRBJ2-2, with D uncertain. CDR1 and CDR2 from the germline V gene are LGHNA and YNFKEQ. V dropped 0 bases and J dropped 4 bases, with 6 bases sitting between them. This CDR3 spans 14 amino acids. The CDR3 region is CASSQEGTTGELFF. The CDR3 bases are TGTGCCAGCAGCCAAGAAGGAACCACCGGGGAGCTGTTTTTT.

The V gene is TRBV4-1, the J gene TRBJ2-7; D possibly corresponds to TRBD2 (5 bases). Trimming stripped 0 bases from V and 5 bases from J, with 14 bases between. The germline V gene has CDR1 MGHRA and CDR2 YSYEKL. The CDR3 is 15 residues long. The CDR3 nucleotides read TGCGCCAGCAGCCAAGATTTTACCGGGATCGACGAGCAGTACTTC. Protein sequence: CASSQDFTGIDEQYF.

The chain has TRBV11-2 and TRBJ2-3; 10 positions agree with TRBD1. Trimming cost V 3 bases and J 6 bases; bases outside gene matches: 9. In germline, CDR1 is SGHAT, CDR2 FQNNGV. This CDR3 is built from 16 residues. The CDR3 DNA reads as TGTGCCAGCAGCTTTACCGGGACAGGGGCAGGGGATACGCAGTATTTT. Translated: CASSFTGTGAGDTQYF.

The V and J genes are TRBV6-1 and TRBJ2-7; TRBD2 is a possible D gene (6 bases). CDR3 length: 13 amino acids. In germline, CDR1 is MNHNS, CDR2 SASEGT. V was trimmed by 5 bases and J by 5 bases, leaving 13 bases between them. The CDR3 here is CASSPGGSDEQYF. CDR3 DNA sequence: TGTGCCAGCAGTCCCGGAGGGAGCGACGAGCAGTACTTC.

The rearrangement links TRBV29-1 to TRBJ2-5; D might be TRBD1 (6 bases). CDR1 and CDR2 from the germline V gene are SQVTM and ANQGSEA. CDR3 size: 15 residues. V was shortened by 7 bases and J by 1 base, with 19 bases between the two germline ends. The CDR3 reads CSAPSTGQLQETQYF. CDR3 nucleotides: TGCAGCGCCCCCTCGACTGGACAGCTCCAAGAGACCCAGTACTTC.

V gene TRBV7-6 combines with J gene TRBJ2-7; 11 nucleotides align to TRBD2. The CDR3 spans 16 residues. CDR1 and CDR2 (germline): SGHVS, FNYEAQ. The ends lost 5 bases at V and 2 bases at J; junction bases unmatched: 8. The CDR3 here is CASSRTSGSTPYEQYF. The DNA for the CDR3 is TGTGCCAGCAGCCGTACTAGCGGGAGTACCCCCTACGAGCAGTACTTC.

This clone turned up a few times. This chain links TRBV5-6 with TRBJ2-3; 11 bases agree with TRBD2. Germline CDR1 SGHDT, CDR2 YYEEEE. After removal of 4 bases from V and 2 bases from J, the junction contained 6 bases not matched to a gene. CDR3 length: 16 amino acids. The CDR3 DNA follows: TGTGCCAGCAGCGGGGGACTAGCGGTCTCCACAGATACGCAGTATTTT. Translating gives CASSGGLAVSTDTQYF. Full variable domain (remainder filled in from reference TRBV5-6 and TRBJ2-3): DAGVTQSPTHLIKTRGQQVTLRCSPKSGHDTVSWYQQALGQGPQFIFQYYEEEERQRGNFPDRFSGHQFPNYSSELNVNALLLGDSALYLCASSGGLAVSTDTQYFGPGTRLTVL.

The chain links TRBV6-5 to TRBJ2-7, with 7 bases that match TRBD2. Germline-derived CDR1 and CDR2 are MNHEY and SVGAGI. The CDR3 runs to 14 residues. V lost 6 bases and J lost 2; bases outside the gene matches: 7. The CDR3 DNA follows: TGTGCCAGCAGGCCCGGGACTATCCCCTACGAGCAGTACTTC. It yields the protein CASRPGTIPYEQYF.

The CDR3 sequence is CATATLRAFF. The CDR3 nucleotides read TGTGCCACCGCGACCCTAAGGGCTTTCTTT. The chain recombines TRBV2 with TRBJ1-1; D remains unclear. Per the germline V gene, CDR1 is SNHLY and CDR2 is FYNNEI. This CDR3 is built from 10 residues. Trimming left V 10 bases short and J 11 bases short, with 14 bases between.

This chain connects TRBV28 to TRBJ1-2; the match to TRBD1 covers 11 bases. CDR1 and CDR2 (germline): MDHEN, SYDVKM. J was trimmed by 5 bases and V by 7 bases; bases with no gene match: 6. CDR3 size: 14 residues. The DNA of the CDR3 is TGTGCCAGCAAGGGACAGGGGGGTTGGTATGGCTACACCTTC. Encoded protein: CASKGQGGWYGYTF.

This clone has only a few counts. The chain combines TRBV27 with TRBJ1-2; possibly TRBD1 for D (5 bases). V was clipped by 2 bases and J by 5 bases, with 12 bases between them. This CDR3 spans 14 amino acids. Germline CDR1 MNHEY, CDR2 SMNVEV (reference sequence). This CDR3 reads CASSLGPQGYGYTF. In DNA, the CDR3 is TGTGCCAGCAGTTTAGGGCCTCAGGGTTATGGCTACACCTTC.

The chain has TRBV5-1 and TRBJ2-4, with D perhaps matching TRBD1 (6 bases). CDR1 and CDR2 (germline): SGHRS, YFSETQ. Trimming took 8 bases from V and 2 from J, leaving 14 bases between them. The CDR3 runs to 14 residues. The chain's CDR3 is CASGLGTTKNIQYF. The CDR3 DNA is TGCGCCAGTGGCCTGGGGACAACCAAAAACATTCAGTACTTC.

This chain connects TRBV7-2 to TRBJ2-7; the D is unclear. The V end lost 1 base, the J end lost 2 bases, and 12 bases lay between the germline ends. Per germline, CDR1 SGHTA and CDR2 FQGNSA. The CDR3 contains 15 residues. CDR3 DNA: TGTGCCAGCAGCTTAGGAGGCCAGGCGGCCTACGAGCAGTACTTC. It specifies CASSLGGQAAYEQYF.

CDR3 DNA sequence: TGTGCCAGCAGGGTACAGGGAGCGAACACTGAAGCTTTCTTT. This encodes CASRVQGANTEAFF. This chain uses TRBV7-9 with TRBJ1-1; D is possibly TRBD1 (6 bases). CDR1 and CDR2 (germline): SEHNR, FQNEAQ (reference sequence). V lost 6 bases to trimming and J lost 1 base, with 12 bases between them. The CDR3 covers 14 residues. Together with reference TRBV7-9 and TRBJ1-1, the CDR3 gives the full variable domain: DTGVSQNPRHKITKRGQNVTFRCDPISEHNRLYWYRQTLGQGPEFLTYFQNEAQLEKSRLLSDRFSAERPKGSFSTLEIQRTEQGDSAMYLCASRVQGANTEAFFGQGTRLTVV.

The CDR3 DNA follows: TGTGCCAGCAGCTTAGGGGGGGTAGGACAGCCCCAGCATTTT. Encoded protein: CASSLGGVGQPQHF. The chain couples TRBV11-2 to TRBJ1-5, with D perhaps TRBD1 (5 bases). Trimming pared 1 base from V and 7 bases from J, leaving 11 bases between. CDR1 and CDR2 from the germline V gene are SGHAT and FQNNGV. The CDR3 is 14 amino acids. Using reference TRBV11-2 and TRBJ1-5 for the parts outside the CDR3, the full variable domain is EAGVAQSPRYKIIEKRQSVAFWCNPISGHATLYWYQQILGQGPKLLIQFQNNGVVDDSQLPKDRFSAERLKGVDSTLKIQPAKLEDSAVYLCASSLGGVGQPQHFGDGTRLSIL.

The J gene is TRBJ1-5, the V gene TRBV5-5, with D perhaps matching TRBD1 (6 bases). This CDR3 is built from 15 residues. CDR1 is SGHKS and CDR2 is YYEKEE in the germline V gene (reference sequence). With 5 bases removed from V and 6 bases from J, the gap between germline ends came to 18 bases. The CDR3 reads CASSSEQGRVQPQHF. For the CDR3, the DNA is TGTGCCAGCAGTTCCGAGCAGGGGAGGGTTCAGCCCCAGCATTTT.

This rearrangement joins TRBV19 to TRBJ2-2; TRBD1 agrees at 8 bases. Germline CDR1 LNHDA, CDR2 SQIVND (reference sequence). J lost 7 bases, V lost 2 bases, and 9 bases had no gene match. This CDR3 spans 16 amino acids. The CDR3 DNA reads as TGTGCCAGTAGTATACTCATTTGGACAGGGCGCGGGGAGCTGTTTTTT. It translates to CASSILIWTGRGELFF.

This clone occurred once. The chain recombines TRBV6-5 with TRBJ1-3; D gene unclear. Germline values: CDR1 MNHEY, CDR2 SVGAGI. There are 15 residues in the CDR3. The V end was cut by 5 bases, the J end by 0 bases, with 11 bases between. CDR3 sequence reads: CASSRATASGNTIYF. The CDR3 DNA reads TGTGCCAGCAGTCGGGCGACGGCCTCTGGAAACACCATATATTTT.

The chain uses TRBV27 and TRBJ2-1; TRBD2 is a possible D gene (5 bases). V lost 6 bases and J 1 base, leaving 13 bases between the germline ends. The germline V gene has CDR1 MNHEY and CDR2 SMNVEV (reference sequence). The CDR3 sequence is 15 residues long. The CDR3, as DNA: TGTGCCAGCAGCGCAAGTAGCGAGTCCTACAATGAGCAGTTCTTC. Its translation is CASSASSESYNEQFF.

This sequence joins TRBV13 and TRBJ2-1; the match to TRBD1 covers 9 bases. The CDR3 contains 16 residues. CDR1 and CDR2 from the germline V gene are PRHDT and FYEKMQ (reference sequence). The ends lost 1 base at V and 7 bases at J; junction bases unmatched: 8. CDR3 residues: CASSLVRQGVGNEQFF. DNA of the CDR3: TGTGCCAGCAGCTTAGTCAGACAGGGGGTTGGGAATGAGCAGTTCTTC. The variable domain in full, with the rest retrieved from reference TRBV13 and TRBJ2-1, is AAGVIQSPRHLIKEKRETATLKCYPIPRHDTVYWYQQGPGQDPQFLISFYEKMQSDKGSIPDRFSAQQFSDYHSELNMSSLELGDSALYFCASSLVRQGVGNEQFFGPGTRLTVL.

The sample holds a few counts of this clone. This sequence joins TRBV6-1 and TRBJ2-2; 7 bases are shared with TRBD2. Germline V CDR1 and CDR2: MNHNS, SASEGT. The CDR3 spans 14 residues. Trimming removed 2 bases from V and 3 bases from J; junction bases left unmatched: 0. The DNA for the CDR3 is TGTGCCAGCAGTGAACTAGCGGACACCGGGGAGCTGTTTTTT. Protein: CASSELADTGELFF.